This T cell receptor (beta chain) was observed in a study of shared clonotypes between healthy human individuals. Study at large: For every donor, three CD4 naive, three CD4 memory, two CD8 naive and one CD8 memory plates were used. Study-level results: Naive CD4 clonotype sharing across a few donors was 4.5% to 6%. Non-shared clonotypes displayed generation probabilities falling below those of clonotypes present in all four donors.

The method was immunoSEQ multiplex PCR; TCRdb's version includes in-frame clones alone and lacks a portion of them. The data hold millions of clones, with 90% to 95% observed a single time. This clone came up once. Its antigen is undetermined. Within Nashville, Tennessee resided all donors, each a Caucasian adult. This CDR3 region has 15 residues. V was trimmed by 4 bases and J by 0 bases, leaving 13 bases between them. In germline, CDR1 is WNHNN, CDR2 SYGVQD (reference sequence). V is TRBV10-1 and J is TRBJ2-7; a possible D gene is TRBD2 (5 bases). This clonotype originated in a man aged 18-30 years in good health. Specimen: naive CD4+ T cells sorted from blood. Noted subset: CD45RA+ positively selected. The CDR3 sequence is CASSAGKGNSYEQYF. The CDR3 DNA is TGCGCCAGCAGTGCGGGAAAGGGAAACTCCTACGAGCAGTACTTC.